Below, one T cell receptor beta chain is given with its context. No cognate antigen has been identified for it. Qualities for individual bases were not recorded, and no much larger clone is one base off. The cohort comprised some 700 healthy bone marrow donors. All cohort members were sampled while nominally healthy, although unrecorded immune exposures were likely present. The donor was CMV seronegative and belonged to the group of 350 or so seronegative cohort members. Every donor gave a peripheral blood sample, and the peripheral blood mononuclear cells from that sample were used for TCR beta sequencing. Genomic DNA was extracted from the blood cell samples with the Qiagen DNeasy Blood Extraction Kit. Reading from cysteine to phenylalanine, the CDR3 counts 17 amino acids. The retained sequence is limited to the CDR3, 51 bases, with the frame set at the first base. Sequences SGHDN (CDR1) and FVKESK (CDR2) are obtained from the germline V gene. The germline V end is reduced by 0 bases and the J end by 4 bases; junction bases left unmatched: 5.

These data belong to a study of cytomegalovirus exposure and HLA in healthy donors listed by TCRdb under 2017. In terms of the full investigation: In an earlier analysis of under 750 of the donors, approximately 300 Gb of sequence data and 90 million to 120 million unique TCR beta sequences from about 179 million T cells were reported. Around 320 gigabases of sequencing data and approximately 80 million unique TCR sequences were included in an early release covering about 600 HLA-typed donors. The genetic ancestry cluster associated with self-reported Caucasian donors included approximately 85% of the roughly 360 genotyped donors. The aim of the study was to test whether cataloging public T cell receptors could identify signatures of past pathogen exposure. The T cell repertoires of around 730 subjects were profiled by immunosequencing and related to cytomegalovirus serostatus. A separate validation cohort of roughly 120 different subjects was used in addition to the 666-subject first cohort. To predict cytomegalovirus infection status, the study combined high-throughput TCR immunosequencing, statistical association of individual TCRs with disease status, and machine learning. To study patterns of TCR occurrence, a later analysis re-analyzed previously published TCR beta repertoires from several hundred donors and added high-resolution HLA genotyping. In the later analysis, no new phenotypic data were used to find candidate immune exposures; instead, reliance was placed on TCR beta sequences and their occurrence across donors. An earlier analysis of 587 of the donors applied high-throughput TCR beta sequencing to assess whether each TCR beta V gene segment acted as functional or pseudogenic. Donor age, sex, ethnicity and CMV serostatus were collected together with the repertoire data. A later genetic analysis used genome-wide SNP genotypes for about 65% of the 666 donors, treating that subset as a discovery cohort. Every discovery cohort repertoire had been produced on one sequencing platform. HLA typing covered class I and class II loci at four-digit resolution. The number of typed donors differed by locus: about 629-640 for A, B, C, DRB1 and DQB1; approximately 540 for DQA1; fewer than 610 for DPA1; and approximately 450 for DPB1. A handful of DR-DQ haplotypes were handled as single units for association and clustering because linkage in the cohort was strong. On average, about 240,000 unique TCR beta nucleotide sequences were sequenced per donor among 398 genotyped donors of the cohort, with roughly 19% of those sequences being non-productive.

On the study overall, not on this receptor specifically: V-gene and J-gene trimming of TCR beta chains was associated with a missense DCLRE1C variant in a later genetic analysis, and the association was replicated in an independent cohort. In a later genetic analysis, fewer N-insertions in productive TCRs were reported among donors in an Asian-associated ancestry cluster than the 666-donor mean. According to a later analysis, TCR association rates differed among HLA loci, with DRB1 alleles showing the most associated TCRs and HLA-C alleles showing the fewest. Across donors, most TCR sequences were observed very rarely, whereas some public TCRs were present in many individuals. A later analysis found that most CMV-associated TCR beta chains appeared HLA-restricted, with HLA associations seemingly driven largely by CMV exposure. The classifier was reported to diagnose cytomegalovirus status with high specificity and sensitivity in both the original cohort and the validation cohort. A further reported finding was that TCR beta sequences accurately predicted the HLA-A and HLA-B alleles for most subjects in the first cohort. Roughly uniform sequencing depth across donors was assumed in presence/absence analyses, although this assumption may not hold. In a later analysis, several top co-occurrence clusters were reported to appear linked to parvovirus B19, influenza, CMV and Epstein-Barr virus. Linkage disequilibrium might explain the correlated functional status among segregating V segments, but an unknown experimental factor could not be ruled out. A few of the identified cytomegalovirus-associated TCR beta chains were confirmed in vitro to be specific for cytomegalovirus antigens. In the study, approximately 160 TCR beta chains were listed as associated with cytomegalovirus. The sequencing pipeline was judged likely to have produced a cluster of highly shared sequence variants as a technical artifact. The cohort was sequenced for TCR beta chains only, and without alpha or paired-chain data the features that could be detected were limited. Because HLA typing was missing for some donors at each locus, association tests included only the typed subset. Immune exposure information for the cohort was limited to CMV serostatus. When HLA alleles, especially DR and DQ, strongly co-occurred, TCR associations were difficult to assign to individual alleles. The earlier analysis of nearly 600 of the donors excluded approximately 17 rarely observed V segments, including chromosome 9 orphons, because counts were too low. The 87-base-pair reads could not distinguish some IMGT-functional V segments, including TRBV6-2 and TRBV6-3, so those segments were excluded. Compared with equally common non-associated chains, HLA-associated TCR beta chains in a later analysis were more clonally expanded and had lower generation probabilities. The authors suggested that the approach could potentially be extended to other disease states and immunological phenotypes. In an earlier analysis of a few hundred of the donors, most TCR beta V segments were observed in productive rearrangements about 87% or about 30% of the time, broadly matching IMGT annotations. In a later analysis, 15,000 to 20,000 TCR beta sequences were associated with specific HLA alleles at a false discovery rate of 0.05.

Library creation used the immunoSEQ multiplex PCR assay. The multiplex PCR relied on a mix of 60 forward primers for TCR Vbeta segments and 13 reverse primers for TCR Jbeta segments. The CDR3 region of rearranged TCR beta genes was amplified from genomic DNA with a multiplex PCR assay. Amplified TCR beta libraries were sequenced as 87-base-pair reads on the Illumina HiSeq System. The study's processing was this. Across the roughly 670 repertoires, a later analysis counted approximately 75 million unique TCR beta chains, some 11 million of which were shared by at least two donors. Raw reads were error-corrected and collapsed into unique sequences with a nearest-neighbor algorithm that merged closely related sequences to remove PCR and sequencing errors. CDR3 sequences were aligned to IMGT reference sequences to assign V, D and J gene segments. Each retained sequence needed at least a six-nucleotide match to both a V gene segment and a J gene segment. A rearrangement was called productive if the CDR3 had no stop codons and remained in frame with V and J, and every other rearrangement was called non-productive. CDR3 was defined according to IMGT convention as the region running from the second conserved V-encoded cysteine to the conserved J-encoded phenylalanine. The earlier analysis of about 570 of the donors excluded any sequence lacking an unambiguous match to a single V gene segment. An earlier analysis of roughly 590 of the donors called V segments functional above 56.7% productive rearrangements and segregating when the between-donor standard deviation exceeded 5%. A statistical classification framework was developed to diagnose cytomegalovirus status using the catalog of TCR beta chain sequences. In a later analysis, TCR nucleotide sequences were compared against IMGT/GENE-DB human TR gene sequences so that V and J genes could be assigned. In a later analysis, CDR3 sequences and most-parsimonious VDJ recombination scenarios were assigned using the TCRdist pipeline. A later analysis defined each TCR beta chain by its CDR3 amino acid sequence plus V-gene family, and excluded reads lacking a unique V-gene family. As a way to deal with suspected cross-contamination and a sequencing artifact, a later analysis dropped approximately 590 nucleotide sequences that were highly shared and had low generation probability. For each public chain, a later analysis derived a clonal expansion index from normalized ranks of inferred template counts within each repertoire. Generation probabilities in a later analysis came from a VDJ recombination model fitted to out-of-frame rearrangements, and those results were checked against IGoR. In a later analysis, hypergeometric tests were used to score TCR-TCR, TCR-HLA and TCR-CMV co-occurrence, with a repertoire-size bias correction applied to TCR pairs. To estimate false discovery rates, a later analysis permuted the HLA or CMV assignments 20 times. A later analysis grouped co-occurring TCRs with DBSCAN, adding TCRdist sequence similarity when clustering within HLA-allele-positive subsets. For co-occurrence clustering, repertoires with fewer than 30,000 or more than 120,000 public chains were excluded, along with roughly five repertoires with anomalous nucleotide sharing. TCRdb mirrors the immuneACCESS table, restricted to in-frame sequences. Some clones are absent from its copies; in checked studies, under half trace to an unresolved V gene, and the reason for the others is unknown. The D gene and trimming were derived from the DNA, and the V and J assignments and clone size from that table. This sample has 150,000 to 200,000 clones in its table, and approximately 81% of those were observed once. Clones ranked in the top ten supply around 2.2% of the sample.

Sequencing used PBMCs. The chain links TRBV14 with TRBJ2-1, and TRBD2 aligns with 11 junction nucleotides. This sequence originates from a woman younger than 45 in good health and CMV-seronegative. The DNA sequence follows: TGTGCCAGCAGCCAAGATGGTAGACTAGCGGGGTACAATGAGCAGTTCTTC. Translation gives CASSQDGRLAGYNEQFF.